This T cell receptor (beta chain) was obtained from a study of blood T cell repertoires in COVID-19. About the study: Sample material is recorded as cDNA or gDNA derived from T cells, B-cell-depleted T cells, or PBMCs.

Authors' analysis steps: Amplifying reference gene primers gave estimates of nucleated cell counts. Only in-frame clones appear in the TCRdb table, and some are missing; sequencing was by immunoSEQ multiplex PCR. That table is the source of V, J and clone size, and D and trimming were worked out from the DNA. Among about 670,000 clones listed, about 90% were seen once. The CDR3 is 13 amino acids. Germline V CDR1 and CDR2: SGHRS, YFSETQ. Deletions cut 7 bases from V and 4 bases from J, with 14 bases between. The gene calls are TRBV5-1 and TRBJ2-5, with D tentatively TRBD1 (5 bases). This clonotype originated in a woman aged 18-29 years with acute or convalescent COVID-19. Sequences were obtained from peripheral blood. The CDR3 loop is CASFLGQGETQYF. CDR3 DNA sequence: TGCGCCAGCTTTTTGGGGCAGGGAGAGACCCAGTACTTC.